Below, one T cell receptor (beta chain) is given with its context. This entry is derived from a study of T cell changes during pregnancy in multiple sclerosis. Sequencing used immunoSEQ multiplex PCR; TCRdb keeps in-frame clones, though not all of them. The table lists tens of thousands of clones, around 96% of them singletons. CDR1 is SGHNT and CDR2 is YYREEE in the germline V gene (reference sequence). The junction had 10 bases not matched to a gene; V was cut back by 4 bases and J by 2 bases. The CDR3 totals 16 residues. The material was CD8+ T cells from peripheral blood mononuclear cells, obtained after pregnancy. The TCR was taken from a female donor with multiple sclerosis, enrolled in a pregnancy study. The chain has TRBV5-4 and TRBJ2-3, with 7 bases lining up with TRBD2. CDR3 nucleotide sequence: TGTGCCAGCAGCATACCAGCGGGAACCGACACAGATACGCAGTATTTT. Its translation: CASSIPAGTDTDTQYF.